This note documents a single TCR beta chain sequence. This clone has a handful of counts. Its antigen is still unknown. No clone much larger than this one lies a single base away; base qualities are absent. The data were obtained in a study of blood T cell repertoires in COVID-19 (dated by TCRdb to between 2020 and 2021). Background for the entire study: Collaborator samples came from the United States, Italy and Spain and covered acute and convalescent phases of COVID-19. The material from the prospective study consisted of cDNA or gDNA derived from T cells, B-cell-depleted T cells, or PBMCs. Subjects who had been exposed to COVID-19, were actively infected with it, or had recovered from it provided the deeply sampled blood TCRbeta repertoires that made up the dataset. Samples came from the ongoing ImmuneRACE study (first 160 participants) plus 1,254 subjects from 6 global collaborators. HLA class I and class II types, where available, came from metadata supplied by the sample provider rather than from assay-based typing. Nearly every sample came with metadata listing a de-identified subject ID, COVID-19 status, age in years and sex. A freely available public database, intended as a resource for researchers studying the immune response to SARS-CoV-2, is where the repertoires were released.

In the prospective study, participants were about 18 to 100 years old, resided in under 30 geographic areas of the United States, and were enrolled through a virtual design. To assign participants to cohorts, the prospective study relied on clinical history that participants themselves reported in a screening survey and a study questionnaire. Exposed participants were defined as having been in contact with someone with a PCR-confirmed or clinician-diagnosed COVID-19 case within 2 weeks of study entry. In the prospective study, mobile phlebotomists collected whole blood, serum and a nasopharyngeal or oropharyngeal swab from each participant. Prospective study participants could optionally give additional blood draws and questionnaires over a roughly two-month period. Blood samples from the prospective study were shipped frozen or at room temperature prior to DNA extraction. CDR1 SGHVS and CDR2 FNYEAQ were looked up in the germline V gene. V lost 5 bases and J lost 7 bases, and the count of bases not matched to a germline gene is 15. CDR3 length: 17 amino acids, cysteine to phenylalanine. Of the read, only the CDR3 DNA is kept; its 51 bases are in frame from base 1.

TCRbeta CDR3 regions were amplified from genomic DNA by means of the immunoSEQ Assay, a bias-controlled multiplex PCR. Concerning the study's data processing: Nucleated cell counts per sample were estimated from amplification of reference gene primers within the assay. To quantify the absolute abundance of each unique TCRbeta CDR3 rearrangement, sequence reads were collapsed and filtered. For each sample, productive Simpson clonality was calculated as the square root of Simpson's diversity index across productive rearrangements. Entries here come from immuneACCESS through TCRdb and include only in-frame sequences with V and J called. Some clones fail to appear in such tables; in the studies checked, an unresolved V gene covers under half of the shortfall, and the cause of the remainder is unknown. V and J calls and clone size follow that table, whereas D and trimming were derived from the DNA. For this sample the table gives around 320,000 clones, of which over 90% were detected only once. The ten largest clones capture 3.9% of the sample.

What the work shows at the level of the full study, not this receptor alone: Clinical and demographic metadata were provided uncurated, with the amount varying by source and participant.

This TCR derives from a woman aged 25 to 45 who had been exposed to COVID-19. The V and J genes are TRBV7-6 and TRBJ1-5; TRBD1 fits 9 bases in the junction. Specimen: PBMCs or T cells enriched from blood (not recorded which). The DNA sequence is given as TGTGCCAGCAGCCAAGGGCGGGGACAGGGAGTGGGACAGCCCCAGCATTTT. This gives the protein CASSQGRGQGVGQPQHF.